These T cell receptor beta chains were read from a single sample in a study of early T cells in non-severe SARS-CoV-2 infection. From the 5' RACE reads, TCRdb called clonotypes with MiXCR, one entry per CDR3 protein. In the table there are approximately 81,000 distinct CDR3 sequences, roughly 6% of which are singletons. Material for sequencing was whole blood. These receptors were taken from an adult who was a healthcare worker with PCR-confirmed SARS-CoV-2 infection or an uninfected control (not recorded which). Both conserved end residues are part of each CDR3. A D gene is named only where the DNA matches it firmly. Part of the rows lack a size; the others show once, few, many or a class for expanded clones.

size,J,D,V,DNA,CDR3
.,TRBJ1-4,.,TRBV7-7,TGTGCCAGCAGCTACTCGACACAGGCCCATGCAACTAATGAAAAACTGTTTTTT,CASSYSTQAHATNEKLFF
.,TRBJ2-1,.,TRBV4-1,TGCGCCAGCGGCCAGGACTCCGGGACGGGCAACAATGAGCAGTTCTTC,CASGQDSGTGNNEQFF
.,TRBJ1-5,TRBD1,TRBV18,TGTGCCAGCTCACCAGCTGGACAGGCTAGCAATCAGCCCCAGCATTTT,CASSPAGQASNQPQHF
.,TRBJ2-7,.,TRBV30,TGTGCCTGGGGCGACAGAAGCTACGAGCAGTACTTC,CAWGDRSYEQYF
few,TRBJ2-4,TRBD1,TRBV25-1,TGTGCCAGCAGTGAATTTGGGACAGGGGCTAAAAACATTCAGTACTTC,CASSEFGTGAKNIQYF
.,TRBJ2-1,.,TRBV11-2,TGTGCCAGCAGCGAATCCCGGGACCCGAAGTACAATGAGCAGTTCTTC,CASSESRDPKYNEQFF
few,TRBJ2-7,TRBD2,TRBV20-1,TGCAGTGCTAGGGGACTAGCGGGAGGGCCGGGTTACGAGCAGTACTTC,CSARGLAGGPGYEQYF
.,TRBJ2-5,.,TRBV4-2,TGTGCCAGCAGCCAAGAAGAGGGCTTAAAAGAGACCCAGTACTTC,CASSQEEGLKETQYF
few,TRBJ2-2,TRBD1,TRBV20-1,TGCAGTGCTCGGACAGGGGGCACCGGGGAGCTGTTTTTT,CSARTGGTGELFF
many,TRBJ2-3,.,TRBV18,TGTGCCAGCTCACCCCCCGGTGGGGGAGAAGGGAGGAATACGCAGTATTTT,CASSPPGGGEGRNTQYF